The rows below give T cell receptor beta chains drawn from one sample of a study of T cell repertoires in cytomegalovirus infection. TCRdb used MiXCR to reprocess the reads, holding one entry per CDR3 protein. The sample consists of 150,000 to 200,000 distinct CDR3 sequences, 7.5% to 10% of them appearing once. Sample: PBMCs. The receptor source for this set is a human donor in good health (CMV status not recorded). Some clones in this sample may be carry-over from other donors' samples. CDR3s include the opening cysteine and the closing phenylalanine or tryptophan.

V: TRBV29-1
J: TRBJ1-2
CDR3: CSVSAPITGYTF

V: TRBV15
J: TRBJ2-5
CDR3: CATSRARSGTSGGPQETQYF

V: TRBV11-2
J: TRBJ2-4
CDR3: CASSQDSKNIQYF

V: TRBV12-3/TRBV12-4
J: TRBJ1-2
CDR3: CASSRQLYGYTF

V: TRBV7-8
J: TRBJ2-5
CDR3: CASSLAGGGGVTQYF

V: TRBV7-2
J: TRBJ2-1
CDR3: CASSWYQNNEQFF

V: TRBV23-1
J: TRBJ2-3
CDR3: CASSQLLAGGRTDTQYF

V: TRBV7-9
J: TRBJ1-2
CDR3: CASSLIKTNYGYTF

V: TRBV4-2
J: TRBJ2-7
CDR3: CASSLQFDAPYEQYF

V: TRBV7-2
J: TRBJ2-7
CDR3: CASSSNSGLSYEQYF

V: TRBV3-1
J: TRBJ2-7
CDR3: CASSPPTSFYEQYF

V: TRBV5-6
J: TRBJ1-6
CDR3: CASSLNGGSRSPLHF

V: TRBV28
J: TRBJ2-7
CDR3: CASRRGQNYEQYF

V: TRBV7-2
J: TRBJ2-5
CDR3: CASTSSEETQYF

V: TRBV10-2
J: TRBJ1-6
CDR3: CASSQGSGSPLHF

V: TRBV29-1
J: TRBJ2-7
CDR3: CSAIAGFREQYF

V: TRBV20-1
J: TRBJ2-7
CDR3: CSASTGAREQYF

V: TRBV19
J: TRBJ1-5
CDR3: CASTAGAQPQHF

V: TRBV27
J: TRBJ2-7
CDR3: CASSLKPVREQYF

V: TRBV2
J: TRBJ2-1
CDR3: CASSEERAGANEQFF

V: TRBV7-8
J: TRBJ1-6
CDR3: CASSLVQNSPLHF

V: TRBV12-3/TRBV12-4
J: TRBJ1-1
CDR3: CASSLKGQSEAFF

V: TRBV12-3/TRBV12-4
J: TRBJ2-7
CDR3: CASSFLLAGEQYF

V: TRBV7-2
J: TRBJ2-6
CDR3: CASSLGPSGANVLTF

V: TRBV20-1
J: TRBJ2-7
CDR3: CSARPTGSSYEQYF

V: TRBV19
J: TRBJ2-1
CDR3: CASSQVGTGQGDEQFF

V: TRBV7-2
J: TRBJ1-2
CDR3: CASRDRGNGYTF

V: TRBV6-2/TRBV6-3
J: TRBJ2-1
CDR3: CASSYGLAGRNEQFF

V: TRBV2
J: TRBJ1-5
CDR3: CASSPDRGRGQPQHF

V: TRBV20-1
J: TRBJ2-1
CDR3: CSARPWADEQFF

V: TRBV6-6
J: TRBJ1-2
CDR3: CASSPLTRSVYGYTF

V: TRBV5-6
J: TRBJ2-1
CDR3: CASSSPGQGNEQFF

V: TRBV7-2
J: TRBJ2-7
CDR3: CASSSAGAPYEQYF

V: TRBV29-1
J: TRBJ2-3
CDR3: CSVVGTSSSTDTQYF

V: TRBV28
J: TRBJ1-2
CDR3: CASSLSPYNYGYTF

V: TRBV12-3/TRBV12-4
J: TRBJ1-2
CDR3: CASSFQYGYTF

V: TRBV24-1
J: TRBJ2-2
CDR3: CATSDLLGPTGELFF

V: TRBV5-1
J: TRBJ2-1
CDR3: CASSTGTSGAHNEQFF

V: TRBV12-3/TRBV12-4
J: TRBJ2-1
CDR3: CASSVGATSALNEQFF

V: TRBV7-2
J: TRBJ1-3
CDR3: CASIEQGSGNTIYF

V: TRBV3-1
J: TRBJ1-2
CDR3: CASSQQSNYGYTF

V: TRBV18
J: TRBJ2-3
CDR3: CASSPDRQTDTQYF

V: TRBV19
J: TRBJ2-1
CDR3: CASSSPSGLAANEQFF

V: TRBV29-1
J: TRBJ2-5
CDR3: CSVTRIDGPGTQYF

V: TRBV5-1
J: TRBJ2-3
CDR3: CARNTGTGGADTQYF

V: TRBV19
J: TRBJ2-2
CDR3: CASTTGGSGELFF

V: TRBV15
J: TRBJ1-5
CDR3: CATSRDQGPYGNQPQHF

V: TRBV29-1
J: TRBJ2-5
CDR3: CSVVGGSGVAETQYF

V: TRBV29-1
J: TRBJ2-1
CDR3: CSVASGTSSYNEQFF

V: TRBV28
J: TRBJ1-5
CDR3: CASRGQGASNQPQHF

V: TRBV12-3/TRBV12-4
J: TRBJ2-4
CDR3: CASSPGPAGIQYF

V: TRBV7-2
J: TRBJ1-5
CDR3: CASSLASSSNQPQHF

V: TRBV3-1
J: TRBJ1-5
CDR3: CASSQGRGNNQPQHF